This T cell receptor (beta chain) comes out of a study of vaccination effects on CD4 cells after COVID-19. Notes on this clone: Its antigen is not known.

When around nine days of culture had elapsed, CD4+ T cells were isolated. IL-2 medium supplanted half the medium on days 3 and 7. Generated by immunoSEQ multiplex PCR, the TCRdb table keeps only in-frame clones and is missing some. This repertoire shows 20,000 to 25,000 clones, less than 75% found once; its top ten account for approximately 10%. Trimming took off 4 bases at V and 2 bases at J, with 15 bases between the two ends. CDR3 length: 16 residues. Per the germline V gene, CDR1 is SGHDT and CDR2 is YYEEEE. Study-level points and caveats: There was only 1 of 255 vaccine-induced clones in healthy vaccinees that cross-reacted with common cold coronaviruses.

The chain is built from TRBV5-6 and TRBJ2-2; D is ambiguous. The sequence came from a human donor who received a COVID-19 vaccine. Sequencing was performed on CD4+ T cells from PBMCs cultured without peptide, taken before COVID-19 vaccination. CDR3 loop: CASSLLGSPNTGELFF. CDR3 DNA sequence: TGTGCCAGCAGCCTTTTGGGGTCACCTAACACCGGGGAGCTGTTTTTT.